This T cell receptor beta chain stems from a study of CDR3 diversity in severe acne. TCRdb reprocessed the PCR reads with MiXCR, giving one entry per CDR3 protein. The sample shows over 100,000 distinct CDR3 sequences, roughly 51% of them seen only once. CDR3 size: 14 residues. Germline V gene sequence: CDR1 SQVTM, CDR2 ANQGSEA. V lost 0 bases, J lost 2 bases, and 10 bases lay in between. The genes are TRBV29-1 and TRBJ1-2; D gene ambiguous. This receptor was identified in a male donor with acne. Input material: blood. The CDR3 reads CSVEDGRPNYGYTF. CDR3 bases: TGCAGCGTTGAAGATGGACGGCCAAACTATGGCTACACCTTC.